This T cell receptor (beta chain) was found in a study of metastatic and nonmetastatic thyroid tumors. Study-level information: Thyroid patients, malignant and benign, had repertoires compared across blood and tumor or nodule tissue.

Study-wide points: Across blood and tumor, TCR beta diversity in malignant thyroid tumors was reportedly significantly higher than in benign nodules.

Remarks on this clone: Its specificity is not known.

This CDR3 is 13 amino acids long. Germline values: CDR1 SGHAT, CDR2 FQNNGV. V gave up 2 bases and J gave up 7 bases, with 11 bases separating them. Before thyroid surgery, none of the patients had received any treatment. Using MiXCR, TCRdb re-called clones from the PCR reads. Seen here are 34,000 or so clones, about 40% observed once, and the top ten hold roughly 22%. The receptor comes from a female donor with papillary thyroid cancer or a benign thyroid nodule (not recorded which). Some clones in this sample may be carry-over from other donors' samples. The source material was tumor tissue. The gene calls are TRBV11-2 and TRBJ1-2; D ambiguous. The CDR3 reads CASSLKSGSGYTF. Written as DNA, the CDR3 is TGTGCCAGCAGCTTAAAGTCAGGATCTGGCTACACCTTC. Full variable domain (remainder filled in from reference TRBV11-2 and TRBJ1-2): EAGVAQSPRYKIIEKRQSVAFWCNPISGHATLYWYQQILGQGPKLLIQFQNNGVVDDSQLPKDRFSAERLKGVDSTLKIQPAKLEDSAVYLCASSLKSGSGYTFGSGTRLTVV.